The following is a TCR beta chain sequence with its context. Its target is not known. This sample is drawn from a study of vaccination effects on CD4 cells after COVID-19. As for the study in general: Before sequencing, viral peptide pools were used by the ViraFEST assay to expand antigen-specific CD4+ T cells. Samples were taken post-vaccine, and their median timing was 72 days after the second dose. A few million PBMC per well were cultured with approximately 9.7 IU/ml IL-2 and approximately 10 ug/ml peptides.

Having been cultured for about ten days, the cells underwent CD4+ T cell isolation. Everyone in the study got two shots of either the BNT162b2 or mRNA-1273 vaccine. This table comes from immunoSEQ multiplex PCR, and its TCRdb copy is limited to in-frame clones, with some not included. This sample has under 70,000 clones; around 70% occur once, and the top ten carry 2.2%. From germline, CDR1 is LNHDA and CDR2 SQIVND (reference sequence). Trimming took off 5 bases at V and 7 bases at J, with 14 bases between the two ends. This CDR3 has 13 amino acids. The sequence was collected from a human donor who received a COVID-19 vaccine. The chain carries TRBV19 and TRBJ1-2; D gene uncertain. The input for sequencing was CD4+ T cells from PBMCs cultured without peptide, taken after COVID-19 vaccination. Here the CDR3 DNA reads TGTGCCAGTAGTCCAACACAGTCGTTTGGCTACACCTTC. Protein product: CASSPTQSFGYTF.